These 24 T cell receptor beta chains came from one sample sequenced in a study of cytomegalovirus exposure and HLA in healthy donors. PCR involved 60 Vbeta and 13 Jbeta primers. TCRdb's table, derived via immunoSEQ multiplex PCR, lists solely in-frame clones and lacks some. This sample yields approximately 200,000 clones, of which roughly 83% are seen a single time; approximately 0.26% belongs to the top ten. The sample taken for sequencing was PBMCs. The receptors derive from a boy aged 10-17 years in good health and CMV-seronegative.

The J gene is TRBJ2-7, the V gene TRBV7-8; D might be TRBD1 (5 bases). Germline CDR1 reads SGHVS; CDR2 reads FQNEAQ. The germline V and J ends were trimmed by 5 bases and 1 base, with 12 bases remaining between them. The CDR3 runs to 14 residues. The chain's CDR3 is CASSQGQWSYEQYF. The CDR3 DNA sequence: TGTGCCAGCAGCCAGGGCCAGTGGTCCTACGAGCAGTACTTC.

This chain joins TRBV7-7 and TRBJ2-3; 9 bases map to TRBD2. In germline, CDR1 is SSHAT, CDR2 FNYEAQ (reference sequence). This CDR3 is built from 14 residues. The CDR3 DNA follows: TGTGCTAGCGTACCCCTAGCGGGATCAGATACGCAGTATTTT. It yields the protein CASVPLAGSDTQYF.

The CDR3 here is CASSEGFEGTSAYNEQFF. DNA for the CDR3: TGTGCCAGCAGTGAAGGGTTCGAGGGGACTAGCGCCTACAATGAGCAGTTCTTC. The V and J genes are TRBV2 and TRBJ2-1; 10 nucleotides match TRBD2. V lost 1 base to trimming and J lost 2 bases; unmatched junction nucleotides: 8. The CDR3 is 18 amino acids. The germline V gene encodes CDR1 SNHLY and CDR2 FYNNEI.

The CDR3 protein is CASSYRTSGRWELFF. DNA of the CDR3: TGTGCCAGCAGTTACCGGACTAGCGGGAGGTGGGAGCTGTTTTTT. This sequence joins TRBV6-5 and TRBJ2-2; 14 nucleotides line up with TRBD2. The trim removed 2 bases at V and 9 bases at J, leaving 2 bases unmatched. The CDR3 length is 15 residues. Germline V gene sequence: CDR1 MNHEY, CDR2 SVGAGI.

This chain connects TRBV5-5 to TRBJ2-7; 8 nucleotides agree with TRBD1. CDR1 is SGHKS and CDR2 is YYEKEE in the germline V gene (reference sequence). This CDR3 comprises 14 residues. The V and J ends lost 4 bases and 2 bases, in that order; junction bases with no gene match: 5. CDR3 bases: TGTGCCAGCAGCCAGACAGGGGTAACCTACGAGCAGTACTTC. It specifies CASSQTGVTYEQYF.

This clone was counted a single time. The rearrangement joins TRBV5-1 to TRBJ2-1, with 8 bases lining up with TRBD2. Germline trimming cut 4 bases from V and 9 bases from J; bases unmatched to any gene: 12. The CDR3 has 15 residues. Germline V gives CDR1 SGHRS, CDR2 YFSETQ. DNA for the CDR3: TGCGCCAGCAGCGTGACTAGCGCCCGGACACTTGAGCAGTTCTTC. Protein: CASSVTSARTLEQFF.

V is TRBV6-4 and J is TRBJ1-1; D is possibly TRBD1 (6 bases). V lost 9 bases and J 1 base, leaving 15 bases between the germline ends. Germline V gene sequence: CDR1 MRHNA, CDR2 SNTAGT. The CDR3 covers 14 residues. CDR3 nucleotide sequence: TGTGCCAGTCGAACCCAACAGGGGAACACTGAAGCTTTCTTT. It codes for CASRTQQGNTEAFF.

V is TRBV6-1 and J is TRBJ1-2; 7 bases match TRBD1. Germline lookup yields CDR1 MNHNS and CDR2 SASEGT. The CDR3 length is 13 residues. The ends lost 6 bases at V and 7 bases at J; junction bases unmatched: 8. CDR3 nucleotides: TGTGCCAGCAGGACAGACAGGGCAGGTGGCTACACCTTC. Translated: CASRTDRAGGYTF.

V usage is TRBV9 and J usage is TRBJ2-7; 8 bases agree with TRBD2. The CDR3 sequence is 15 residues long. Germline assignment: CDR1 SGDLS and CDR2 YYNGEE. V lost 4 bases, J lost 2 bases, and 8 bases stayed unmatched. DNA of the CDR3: TGTGCCAGCAGCCTTAGTGGCGGGGGGACCTACGAGCAGTACTTC. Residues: CASSLSGGGTYEQYF.

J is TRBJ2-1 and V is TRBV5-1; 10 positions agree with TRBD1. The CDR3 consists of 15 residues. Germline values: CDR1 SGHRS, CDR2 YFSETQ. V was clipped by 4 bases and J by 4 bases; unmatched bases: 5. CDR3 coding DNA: TGCGCCAGCAGCCTCCGGGACAGGGGTTACAATGAGCAGTTCTTC. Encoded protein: CASSLRDRGYNEQFF.

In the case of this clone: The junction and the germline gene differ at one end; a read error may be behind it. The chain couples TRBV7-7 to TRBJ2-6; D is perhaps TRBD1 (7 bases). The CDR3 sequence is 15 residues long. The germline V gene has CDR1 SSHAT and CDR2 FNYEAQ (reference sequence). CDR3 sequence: CASSQGGGGANVLTF. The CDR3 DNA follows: TGTGCTAGCAGCCAGGGGGGTGGTGGGGCCAACGTCCTGACTTTC.

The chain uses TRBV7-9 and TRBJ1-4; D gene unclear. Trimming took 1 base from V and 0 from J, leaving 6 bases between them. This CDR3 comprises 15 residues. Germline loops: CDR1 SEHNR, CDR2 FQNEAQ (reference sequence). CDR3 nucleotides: TGTGCCAGCAGCTTAGTTTCGGCAACTAATGAAAAACTGTTTTTT. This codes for CASSLVSATNEKLFF.

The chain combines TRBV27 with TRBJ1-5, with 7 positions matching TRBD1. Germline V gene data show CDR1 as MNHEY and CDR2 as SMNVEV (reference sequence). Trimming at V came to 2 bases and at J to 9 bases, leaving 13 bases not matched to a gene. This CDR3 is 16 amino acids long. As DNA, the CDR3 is TGTGCCAGCAGTTTAGAAGCCAGGAGGGGGCGGTCGCCCCAGCATTTT. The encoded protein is CASSLEARRGRSPQHF.

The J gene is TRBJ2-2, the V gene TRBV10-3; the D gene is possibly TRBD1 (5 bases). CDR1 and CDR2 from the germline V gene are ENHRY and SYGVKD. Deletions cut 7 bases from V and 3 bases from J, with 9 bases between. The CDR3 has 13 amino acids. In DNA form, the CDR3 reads TGTGCCATCATAGGGGCGGACACCGGGGAGCTGTTTTTT. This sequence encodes CAIIGADTGELFF.

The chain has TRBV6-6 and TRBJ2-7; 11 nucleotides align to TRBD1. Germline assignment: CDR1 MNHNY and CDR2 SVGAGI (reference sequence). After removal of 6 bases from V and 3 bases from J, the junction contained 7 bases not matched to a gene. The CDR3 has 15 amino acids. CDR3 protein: CASRPYGTGGYEQYF. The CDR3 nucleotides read TGTGCCAGCAGACCTTACGGGACAGGGGGCTACGAGCAGTACTTC.

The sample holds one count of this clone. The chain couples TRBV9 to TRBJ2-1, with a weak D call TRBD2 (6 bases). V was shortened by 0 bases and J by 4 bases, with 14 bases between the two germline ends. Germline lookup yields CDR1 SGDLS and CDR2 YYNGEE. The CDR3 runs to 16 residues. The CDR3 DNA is TGTGCCAGCAGCGTAGGGCGGGGTCGAGGGTACAATGAGCAGTTCTTC. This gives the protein CASSVGRGRGYNEQFF.

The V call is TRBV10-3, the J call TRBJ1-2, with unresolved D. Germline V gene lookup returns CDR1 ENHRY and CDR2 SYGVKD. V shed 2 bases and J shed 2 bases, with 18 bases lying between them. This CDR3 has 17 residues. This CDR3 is CAISELPGGGKNYGYTF. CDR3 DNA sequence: TGTGCCATCAGTGAGCTTCCTGGAGGCGGCAAGAACTATGGCTACACCTTC.

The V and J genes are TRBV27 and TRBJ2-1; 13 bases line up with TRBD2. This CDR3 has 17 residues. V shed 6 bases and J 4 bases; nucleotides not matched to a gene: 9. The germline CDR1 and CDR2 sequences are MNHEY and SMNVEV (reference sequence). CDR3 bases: TGTGCCAGCAGCACGGGCACTAGCGGGAGGGTGTACAATGAGCAGTTCTTC. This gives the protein CASSTGTSGRVYNEQFF.

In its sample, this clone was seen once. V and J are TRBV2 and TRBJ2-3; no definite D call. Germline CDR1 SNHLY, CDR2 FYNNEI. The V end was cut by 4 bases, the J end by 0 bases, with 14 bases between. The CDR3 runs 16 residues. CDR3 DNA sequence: TGTGCCAGCAGTGTAACTTTCGGTTGGAGCACAGATACGCAGTATTTT. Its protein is CASSVTFGWSTDTQYF. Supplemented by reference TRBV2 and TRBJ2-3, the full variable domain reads EPEVTQTPSHQVTQMGQEVILRCVPISNHLYFYWYRQILGQKVEFLVSFYNNEISEKSEIFDDQFSVERPDGSNFTLKIRSTKLEDSAMYFCASSVTFGWSTDTQYFGPGTRLTVL.

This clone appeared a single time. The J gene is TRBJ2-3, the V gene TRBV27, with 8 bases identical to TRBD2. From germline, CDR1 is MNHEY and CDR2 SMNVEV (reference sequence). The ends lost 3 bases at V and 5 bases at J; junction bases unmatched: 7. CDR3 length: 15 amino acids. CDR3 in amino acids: CASSFLLGRGDTQYF. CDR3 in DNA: TGTGCCAGCAGTTTTCTCCTCGGGAGGGGAGATACGCAGTATTTT.

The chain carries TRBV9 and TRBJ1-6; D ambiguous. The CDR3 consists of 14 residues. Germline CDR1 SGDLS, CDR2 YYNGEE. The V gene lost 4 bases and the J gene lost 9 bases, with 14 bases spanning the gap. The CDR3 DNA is TGTGCCAGCAGCCCCGGTCTTGGGCGTTCACCCCTCCACTTT. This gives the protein CASSPGLGRSPLHF.

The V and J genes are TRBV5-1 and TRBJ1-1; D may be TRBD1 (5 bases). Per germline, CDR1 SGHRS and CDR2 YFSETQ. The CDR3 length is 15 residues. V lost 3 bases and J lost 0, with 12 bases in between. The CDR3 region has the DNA TGCGCCAGCAGCTGGAGCGGGGGGGTGAACACTGAAGCTTTCTTT. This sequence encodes CASSWSGGVNTEAFF.

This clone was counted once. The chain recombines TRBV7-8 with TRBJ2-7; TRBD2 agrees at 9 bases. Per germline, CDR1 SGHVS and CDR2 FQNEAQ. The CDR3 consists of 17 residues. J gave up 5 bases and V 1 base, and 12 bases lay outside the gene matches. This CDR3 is CASSLVASGTLTNEQYF. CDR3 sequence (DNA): TGTGCCAGCAGCTTAGTGGCTAGCGGGACCCTTACTAACGAGCAGTACTTC.

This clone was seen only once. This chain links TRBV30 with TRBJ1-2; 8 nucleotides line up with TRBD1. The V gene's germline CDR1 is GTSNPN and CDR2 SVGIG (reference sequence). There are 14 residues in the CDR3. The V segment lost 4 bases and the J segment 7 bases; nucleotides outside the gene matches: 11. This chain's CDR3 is CAWIQDRALSGYTF. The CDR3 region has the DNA TGTGCCTGGATCCAGGACAGGGCCCTCTCTGGCTACACCTTC.